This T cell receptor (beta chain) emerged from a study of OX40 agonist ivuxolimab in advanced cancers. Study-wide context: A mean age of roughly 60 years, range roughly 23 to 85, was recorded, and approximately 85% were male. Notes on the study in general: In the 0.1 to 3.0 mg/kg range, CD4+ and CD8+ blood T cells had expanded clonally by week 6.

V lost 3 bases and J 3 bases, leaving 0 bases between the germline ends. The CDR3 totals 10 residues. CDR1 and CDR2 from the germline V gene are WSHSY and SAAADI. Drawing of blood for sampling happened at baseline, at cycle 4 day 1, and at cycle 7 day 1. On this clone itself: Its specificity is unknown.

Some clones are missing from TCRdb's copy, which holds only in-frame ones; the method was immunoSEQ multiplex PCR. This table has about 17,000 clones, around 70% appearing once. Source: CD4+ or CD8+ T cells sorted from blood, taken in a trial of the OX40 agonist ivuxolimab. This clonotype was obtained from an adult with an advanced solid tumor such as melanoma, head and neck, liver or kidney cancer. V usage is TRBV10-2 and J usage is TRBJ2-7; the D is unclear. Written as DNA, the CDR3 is TGCGCCAGCAGTGACTACGAGCAGTACTTC. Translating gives CASSDYEQYF.